Listed below are T cell receptor beta chains from one sample, sequenced in a study of T-cell memory formation after mild COVID-19. TCRdb redid the calling of the 5' RACE reads with MiXCR, one entry per CDR3 protein. The data show around 410,000 distinct CDR3 sequences, about 22% seen once. The sample comprised PBMCs or a T cell subset sorted from them (not recorded which). These receptors originate from an adult woman who had mild COVID-19 (a few samples of this study predate the infection). Cell type and time point are not known. Both conserved end residues are part of each CDR3. Fields, in order: J gene, D gene, CDR3 length, V gene, clone size, CDR3 protein, CDR3 DNA. D genes are given only for firm matches. Size values are once, few and many counts, or a class for expanded clones, and some rows have none.

TRBJ2-2 NA 16 TRBV7-3 NA CASSLMVLTNTGELFF TGTGCCAGCAGCTTAATGGTCCTAACCAACACCGGGGAGCTGTTTTTT
TRBJ1-3 NA 17 TRBV7-6 few CASSSGPGEEHLNTIYF TGTGCCAGCAGCTCCGGACCAGGGGAAGAGCATCTAAACACCATATATTTT
TRBJ2-1 TRBD2 14 TRBV12-3/TRBV12-4 few CASSRTAGRNEQFF TGTGCCAGCAGCCGAACAGCCGGGAGGAATGAGCAGTTCTTC
TRBJ2-1 NA 15 TRBV7-2 few CASSLVRGRYNEQFF TGTGCCAGCAGCTTAGTTAGGGGACGTTACAATGAGCAGTTCTTC
TRBJ2-2 NA 17 TRBV27 NA CASSFEYGYDYTGELFF TGTGCCAGCAGTTTCGAGTACGGATATGATTACACCGGGGAGCTGTTTTTT
TRBJ2-1 NA 13 TRBV20-1 few CSATGHRYNEQFF TGCAGTGCTACGGGACACCGGTACAATGAGCAGTTCTTC
TRBJ2-2 TRBD2 14 TRBV20-1 NA CSARRLATGGELFF TGCAGTGCTAGAAGACTAGCAACTGGCGGGGAGCTGTTTTTT
TRBJ1-6 NA 14 TRBV4-1 few CASSQGGSNSPLHF TGCGCCAGCAGCCAAGGGGGAAGTAATTCACCCCTCCACTTT
TRBJ1-2 NA 15 TRBV4-1 few CASSLSSAANYGYTF TGCGCCAGCAGCCTCAGCTCGGCCGCAAACTATGGCTACACCTTC
TRBJ2-1 NA 14 TRBV4-1 NA CASSPWEPHNEQFF TGCGCCAGCAGCCCGTGGGAGCCCCACAATGAGCAGTTCTTC
TRBJ1-1 NA 12 TRBV12-5 NA CASALGGAEAFF TGTGCTAGTGCCCTAGGAGGGGCTGAAGCTTTCTTT
TRBJ2-3 TRBD2 16 TRBV7-3 few CASSVKGTTSTDTQYF TGTGCCAGCAGCGTTAAGGGGACTACGAGCACAGATACGCAGTATTTT
TRBJ2-7 NA 12 TRBV21-1 NA CASSKSTDKEYF TGTGCCAGCAGCAAATCGACAGACAAGGAGTACTTC
TRBJ1-3 TRBD1 14 TRBV29-1 NA CSVVQGVSGNTIYF TGCAGCGTTGTGCAGGGGGTCTCTGGAAACACCATATATTTT
TRBJ1-1 NA 14 TRBV30 NA CAWSVTGRVAEAFF TGTGCCTGGAGTGTTACCGGGCGGGTGGCTGAAGCTTTCTTT
TRBJ1-2 NA 14 TRBV3-1 NA CASSQEWGMDGYTF TGTGCCAGCAGCCAAGAGTGGGGGATGGATGGCTACACCTTC
TRBJ2-2 TRBD1 16 TRBV6-5 NA CASSYTGQGGTGELFF TGTGCCAGCAGTTATACCGGACAGGGGGGCACCGGGGAGCTGTTTTTT
TRBJ2-7 NA 12 TRBV20-1 few CSALGHRPPQYF TGCAGTGCTTTGGGACACCGTCCGCCTCAGTACTTC
TRBJ2-7 NA 15 TRBV4-2 NA CASSQAFGSSYEQYF TGTGCCAGCAGCCAAGCCTTCGGGAGCTCCTACGAGCAGTACTTC
TRBJ2-2 TRBD1 18 TRBV18 once CASSPRLPGTGHTGELFF TGTGCCAGCTCACCACGTCTGCCCGGGACAGGACACACCGGGGAGCTGTTTTTT
TRBJ2-7 TRBD1 15 TRBV28 few CASSTRQGVSYEQYF TGTGCCAGCAGTACCCGACAGGGGGTTTCCTACGAGCAGTACTTC
TRBJ1-1 NA 17 TRBV5-1 NA CASSLRGPPYMNTEAFF TGCGCCAGCAGCTTGCGGGGGCCCCCTTACATGAACACTGAAGCTTTCTTT
TRBJ2-1 NA 14 TRBV7-2 NA CASSARDSYNEQFF TGTGCCAGCAGCGCACGGGACTCCTACAATGAGCAGTTCTTC
TRBJ2-3 TRBD1 15 TRBV7-9 NA CASSGQGPFTDTQYF TGTGCCAGCAGCGGACAGGGTCCTTTCACAGATACGCAGTATTTT
TRBJ1-1 NA 13 TRBV7-9 NA CASRGSTNTEAFF TGTGCCAGCAGAGGATCGACAAACACTGAAGCTTTCTTT
TRBJ2-7 TRBD2 13 TRBV29-1 few CSVRGLAGREQYF TGCAGCGTAAGAGGGCTAGCGGGGAGAGAGCAGTACTTC
TRBJ2-3 TRBD2 17 TRBV7-3 NA CASSPGPLAGAGDTQYF TGTGCCAGCAGCCCAGGTCCCCTAGCGGGAGCCGGAGATACGCAGTATTTT
TRBJ2-7 TRBD2 14 TRBV11-2 NA CASSSLAGDYEQYF TGTGCCAGCAGCTCACTAGCGGGGGACTACGAGCAGTACTTC
TRBJ2-1 NA 14 TRBV5-6 few CASRPPSPYNEQFF TGTGCCAGCAGACCGCCTAGCCCTTACAATGAGCAGTTCTTC
TRBJ2-3 NA 16 TRBV11-2 few CASSPGPGVGADTQYF TGTGCCAGCAGCCCGGGACCTGGGGTTGGTGCAGATACGCAGTATTTT
TRBJ1-2 NA 15 TRBV6-1 NA CASSEAGEGSYGYTF TGTGCCAGCAGTGAAGCGGGTGAAGGGTCCTATGGCTACACCTTC
TRBJ2-7 NA 13 TRBV12-3/TRBV12-4 few CASSLQISYEQYF TGTGCCAGCAGTTTACAGATCTCCTACGAGCAGTACTTC
TRBJ1-5 TRBD1 15 TRBV29-1 few CSVETSGTGNQPQHF TGCAGCGTTGAAACCTCCGGGACAGGGAATCAGCCCCAGCATTTT
TRBJ2-7 NA 12 TRBV29-1 many CSVEDPGDEQYF TGCAGCGTTGAAGACCCGGGTGACGAGCAGTACTTC
TRBJ2-1 NA 12 TRBV19 NA CATSRGHNEQFF TGTGCCACATCTCGGGGGCACAATGAGCAGTTCTTC
TRBJ2-1 NA 14 TRBV20-1 NA CSARPGPSYNEQFF TGCAGTGCTAGGCCGGGACCCTCCTACAATGAGCAGTTCTTC
TRBJ2-2 TRBD1 17 TRBV9 few CASSVAARGLGTGELFF TGTGCCAGCAGCGTAGCTGCCAGGGGGCTGGGCACCGGGGAGCTGTTTTTT
TRBJ2-3 NA 14 TRBV6-1 few CASRRAPSTDTQYF TGTGCCAGCAGGAGAGCTCCTAGCACAGATACGCAGTATTTT
TRBJ2-5 NA 16 TRBV3-1 once CASSQDSNRRQETQYF TGTGCCAGCAGCCAAGACTCTAACAGGCGACAAGAGACCCAGTACTTC
TRBJ2-7 TRBD1 15 TRBV7-9 few CASSQYRGASSEQYF TGTGCCAGCAGCCAATACAGGGGCGCCTCCTCCGAGCAGTACTTC
TRBJ2-3 TRBD2 16 TRBV5-1 NA CASSLLSSGLTDTQYF TGCGCCAGCAGCTTGTTGTCTAGCGGGCTGACAGATACGCAGTATTTT
TRBJ2-3 NA 14 TRBV29-1 few CSVEDRRSTDTQYF TGCAGCGTTGAAGACAGGAGGAGCACAGATACGCAGTATTTT
TRBJ2-3 TRBD2 16 TRBV20-1 NA CSARDLGTSGTDTQYF TGCAGTGCTAGAGACCTCGGGACTAGCGGTACAGATACGCAGTATTTT
TRBJ2-1 TRBD2 14 TRBV6-1 few CASSELAGWDEQFF TGTGCCAGCAGTGAACTAGCGGGATGGGATGAGCAGTTCTTC
TRBJ2-7 NA 13 TRBV12-3/TRBV12-4 NA CASTRGGPYEQYF TGTGCCAGCACTCGAGGGGGTCCCTACGAGCAGTACTTC
TRBJ2-3 NA 14 TRBV29-1 few CSVEGYEKTDTQYF TGCAGCGTTGAAGGGTACGAGAAAACAGATACGCAGTATTTT
TRBJ1-2 NA 15 TRBV6-2/TRBV6-3 few CASSYIGGSDLGYTF TGTGCCAGCAGTTACATAGGCGGCTCGGATCTCGGCTACACCTTC
TRBJ2-1 TRBD2 13 TRBV5-6 NA CASSVGAGGERFF TGTGCCAGCAGCGTGGGAGCGGGGGGGGAGCGGTTCTTC
TRBJ2-1 TRBD1 14 TRBV5-1 few CASDTGQGNNEQFF TGCGCCAGCGATACAGGACAGGGAAACAATGAGCAGTTCTTC